The 15 T cell receptor beta chains reported below all come from one sample, sequenced in a study of cytomegalovirus exposure and HLA in healthy donors. The PCR contained 60 Vbeta and 13 Jbeta primers. Clones were read by immunoSEQ multiplex PCR, and TCRdb kept only the in-frame ones, dropping some. The table has about 250,000 clones, just under 80% seen once. The specimen sequenced was PBMCs. The origin of the receptors is a boy between 10 and 17 years old in good health and CMV-seronegative.

The rearrangement uses TRBV11-3 and TRBJ2-7; 8 nucleotides match TRBD1. After removal of 1 base from V and 5 bases from J, the junction contained 4 bases not matched to a gene. CDR3 length: 14 amino acids. Per germline, CDR1 SGHNT and CDR2 YENEEA. The CDR3 bases are TGTGCCAGCAGCTTAGGCAGGGGGCTCCACGAGCAGTACTTC. It codes for CASSLGRGLHEQYF.

This clone is a singleton in its sample. The chain couples TRBV6-5 to TRBJ1-2; D perhaps matches TRBD1 (6 bases). In germline, CDR1 is MNHEY, CDR2 SVGAGI. The V gene lost 5 bases and the J gene lost 7 bases, with 20 bases spanning the gap. The CDR3 contains 15 residues. CDR3 sequence (DNA): TGTGCCAGCAGTCCCGGGGGGGGCTTAAAGGGTGGCTACACCTTC. This sequence encodes CASSPGGGLKGGYTF.

The genes are TRBV30 and TRBJ1-2; no definite D call. With 3 bases removed from V and 1 base from J, the gap between germline ends came to 15 bases. CDR3 length: 15 residues. CDR1 and CDR2 from the germline V gene are GTSNPN and SVGIG (reference sequence). The CDR3 nucleotides are TGTGCCTGGAGCCCCATTGAGCATTTTAACTATGGCTACACCTTC. Its protein is CAWSPIEHFNYGYTF. The whole variable domain, filled in from reference TRBV30 and TRBJ1-2, reads SQTIHQWPATLVQPVGSPLSLECTVEGTSNPNLYWYRQAAGRGLQLLFYSVGIGQISSEVPQNLSASRPQDRQFILSSKKLLLSDSGFYLCAWSPIEHFNYGYTFGSGTRLTVV.

This clone showed up just once. The V gene is TRBV10-3, the J gene TRBJ2-3, with 7 nucleotides matching TRBD2. The CDR3 length is 15 residues. CDR1 and CDR2 from the germline V gene are ENHRY and SYGVKD. V lost 6 bases to trimming and J lost 2 bases; unmatched junction nucleotides: 8. The CDR3 spells CAIREAGPNTDTQYF. CDR3 DNA: TGTGCCATCAGAGAAGCGGGACCAAACACAGATACGCAGTATTTT.

The chain recombines TRBV9 with TRBJ2-3; 8 nucleotides align to TRBD2. With 0 bases clipped from V and 3 bases from J, the junction kept 12 bases outside the gene matches. The CDR3 loop spans 18 amino acids. CDR1 is SGDLS, CDR2 YYNGEE, per germline. For the CDR3, the DNA is TGTGCCAGCAGCGTAGAAGTCGGGGGGGCAATTTGGACAGATACGCAGTATTTT. Translated: CASSVEVGGAIWTDTQYF.

The rearrangement joins TRBV5-5 to TRBJ2-5, with D tentatively TRBD2 (6 bases). The CDR3 runs to 14 residues. CDR1 is SGHKS and CDR2 is YYEKEE in the germline V gene (reference sequence). Trimming left V 0 bases short and J 5 bases short, with 11 bases between. CDR3 sequence: CASSLEQGGETQYF. The CDR3 nucleotides are TGTGCCAGCAGCTTGGAGCAGGGAGGCGAGACCCAGTACTTC.

The genes are TRBV11-3 and TRBJ2-3; TRBD2 matches 9 bases. This CDR3 comprises 17 residues. V shed 0 bases, J shed 5 bases, and the junction held 9 bases outside the gene matches. In germline, CDR1 is SGHNT, CDR2 YENEEA. CDR3 in DNA: TGTGCCAGCAGCTTAGACGCCTTAGCGGGAGTAGGAGATACGCAGTATTTT. Its translation is CASSLDALAGVGDTQYF.

The chain couples TRBV5-8 to TRBJ1-6; 8 nucleotides agree with TRBD1. This CDR3 has 16 residues. The junction had 6 bases not matched to a gene; V was cut back by 0 bases and J by 7 bases. Germline V gene sequence: CDR1 SGHTS, CDR2 YDEGEE. Written as DNA, the CDR3 is TGTGCCAGCAGCTTGGTTAAGCGGACAGGGAATTCACCCCTCCACTTT. As protein: CASSLVKRTGNSPLHF.

This clone appeared a single time. The chain combines TRBV5-4 with TRBJ1-1; D call uncertain. Trimming took 7 bases from V and 7 from J, leaving 20 bases between them. Per germline, CDR1 SGHNT and CDR2 YYREEE (reference sequence). CDR3 length equals 14 residues. The CDR3 coding sequence is TGTGCCAGCGCACTGGCGGGTCTCCCGAGTGAAGCTTTCTTT. This translates into CASALAGLPSEAFF.

As DNA, the CDR3 is TGTGCCACCGCTCGGACAGGGGCTGGAAACACCATATATTTT. As protein: CATARTGAGNTIYF. The chain is built from TRBV15 and TRBJ1-3; 9 bases map to TRBD1. From germline, CDR1 is LNHNV and CDR2 YYDKDF (reference sequence). V lost 8 bases, J lost 2 bases, and 4 bases stayed unmatched. This CDR3 comprises 14 residues.

This clone was counted a single time. This chain uses TRBV29-1 with TRBJ2-5; D ambiguous. The CDR3 length is 14 residues. Germline V gives CDR1 SQVTM, CDR2 ANQGSEA. The V end lost 1 base, the J end lost 11 bases, and 20 bases lay between the germline ends. CDR3: CSVEVGSGSCRQYF. The CDR3 DNA reads as TGCAGCGTTGAAGTGGGCAGTGGGTCCTGTCGGCAGTACTTC. Based on the CDR3 plus reference TRBV29-1 and TRBJ2-5, the full variable domain is SAVISQKPSRDICQRGTSLTIQCQVDSQVTMMFWYRQQPGQSLTLIATANQGSEATYESGFVIDKFPISRPNLTFSTLTVSNMSPEDSSIYLCSVEVGSGSCRQYFGPGTRLLVL.

The DNA of the CDR3 is TGTGCCAGCAGGGGACTAGCGGAAACAGATACGCAGTATTTT. This encodes CASRGLAETDTQYF. The V call is TRBV9, the J call TRBJ2-3; 11 nucleotides agree with TRBD2. V lost 5 bases, J lost 3 bases, and 2 bases stayed unmatched. This CDR3 spans 14 amino acids. Germline assignment: CDR1 SGDLS and CDR2 YYNGEE.

J is TRBJ1-1 and V is TRBV9, with TRBD1 identical over 7 bases. Trimming removed 2 bases from V and 1 base from J; junction bases left unmatched: 2. This CDR3 contains 14 residues. Germline lookup yields CDR1 SGDLS and CDR2 YYNGEE. The CDR3: CASSVYRGNTEAFF. CDR3 DNA: TGTGCCAGCAGCGTTTACAGGGGGAACACTGAAGCTTTCTTT.

The chain carries TRBV21-1 and TRBJ1-3; the listed D gene, TRBD1, was not tested against the DNA. TRBV21-1 is a known pseudogene. This CDR3 is 17 amino acids long. The CDR3 region is CASSKVFTQNSGNTIYF. The CDR3, as DNA: TGTGCCAGCAGCAAAGTGTTCACGCAGAACTCTGGAAACACCATATATTTT.

The V and J genes are TRBV30 and TRBJ1-2, with unresolved D. Per the germline V gene, CDR1 is GTSNPN and CDR2 is SVGIG (reference sequence). The CDR3 extends over 13 amino acids. Trimming pared 7 bases from V and 8 bases from J, leaving 20 bases between. The CDR3 reads CAYGIMGTSGYTF. In DNA form, the CDR3 reads TGTGCCTACGGAATAATGGGAACTAGCGGCTACACCTTC. The whole variable domain, remainder taken from reference TRBV30 and TRBJ1-2, is SQTIHQWPATLVQPVGSPLSLECTVEGTSNPNLYWYRQAAGRGLQLLFYSVGIGQISSEVPQNLSASRPQDRQFILSSKKLLLSDSGFYLCAYGIMGTSGYTFGSGTRLTVV.